This record concerns one T cell receptor (beta chain) sequence. Its specificity is not known. With UMIs, 5'RACE template switching was used to make TCR beta cDNA. Reanalyzing the 5' RACE reads, TCRdb keeps one entry per CDR3 protein, without DNA. The sample has fewer than 550,000 distinct CDR3 sequences. The CDR3 loop spans 13 amino acids. Germline loops: CDR1 LGHNA, CDR2 YNFKEQ. This entry comes from a study of T cells expressing NK-cell markers. Regarding the study as a whole: 1.0-7.0% of CD8+ T cells in a handful of donors belonged to dominant NKG2C+ clonotypes.

This clonotype originated in a woman between 45 and 65 years old in good health. The chain employs TRBV4-2 and TRBJ2-5. Material: blood T cells: a sorted CD56 or NKG2C T cell subset, CD4+ or CD8+ T cells, or bulk PBMC T cells (not recorded which). The CDR3 loop is CASSQGVRETQYF.